This T cell receptor beta chain comes out of a study of T cells in Graves' hyperthyroidism and ophthalmopathy (dated by TCRdb to about 2019). Some background on the complete study: Peripheral blood was collected at initial diagnosis, before any treatment. To identify distinguishing TCR V-J signatures, a discovery cohort of some 100 patients was used, comprising fewer than 45 with Graves' ophthalmopathy and around 60 with stable Graves' hyperthyroidism. The paper reports TCR Vbeta CDR3 sequencing of about 140 peripheral blood samples: 40 to 45 ophthalmopathy, roughly 80 hyperthyroidism and 17 progressor patients. Thyroid tissue and blood T-cell repertoires from roughly six Graves' hyperthyroidism patients were also compared in the study. For training and testing, the roughly 93 patients in the discovery cohort were randomly divided in a 7:3 ratio. After blood sampling, hyperthyroidism patients were treated with methimazole at a starting dose of 30 mg daily, and ophthalmopathy patients were treated with high-dose intravenous methylprednisolone. Prospective prediction of ophthalmopathy was tested in an independent validation cohort consisting of under 20 hyperthyroidism patients and about 17 patients who later progressed to ophthalmopathy.

The table lists this clonotype with many counts. The antigen this receptor binds is unknown. One base away there is no much larger clone; base qualities are not given. The germline V gene yields MNHEY for CDR1 and SVGEGT for CDR2. Trimming costs V 0 bases and J 2 bases, and their ends lie 14 bases apart. Its CDR3 holds 16 amino acids, cysteine through phenylalanine. The entry retains the CDR3 DNA only, 48 bases that are in frame from base 1. Overall study results and their limits: A model built on a 13 V-J signature distinguished ophthalmopathy from stable hyperthyroidism, reaching roughly 88% sensitivity and about 81% specificity in cross-validation and 80%/75% in testing. In validation, the model predicted progression to ophthalmopathy a median of approximately 6.6 months before onset, with 65% to 71% sensitivity and roughly 77% specificity. Sample size was not statistically predetermined, and investigators were not blinded to group allocation. Most expanded thyroid clonotypes (frequency above 0.001) were also detected in blood, suggesting blood repertoires may reflect thyroid immune responses.

Moderately to severely active disease, a Clinical Activity Score of at least 3, a NOSPECS grade of at least 4, and a duration under 3 months were present in ophthalmopathy patients. Any patient with an uncontrolled infection, another autoimmune disease, pregnancy or lactation was excluded. Diagnoses were based on clinical symptoms, serum thyroxine and TRAb, thyroid ultrasound and orbital computed tomography. Ficoll-Paque density gradient centrifugation was used to isolate PBMCs from about 10 ml of fresh peripheral blood. Total RNA was extracted with Trizol reagent, and quality was checked on an Agilent 2100 Bioanalyzer. Amplification of TCR beta CDR3 regions was carried out from RNA transcripts. The TCR CDR3 was subjected to a first round of RT-PCR using the HTBI primer set and the Qiagen OneStep RT-PCR kit. Libraries were constructed in a second round of multiplex PCR, after which size selection and purification were performed. The libraries were sequenced on an Illumina HiSeq2000 using paired-end 100 bp reads. In the authors' own workflow: SOAPnuke was used to process the raw data, removing reads that contained adapters or uncalled bases, had a mean Phred below 15, or lacked an exact match to the constant primer or identifier. COPE v1.2.5 was used to merge the high-quality paired reads, and each unique nucleotide sequence was defined as a clonotype. MiTCR v1.1 was used to align clonotypes to the IMGT TRBV, TRBD and TRBJ reference segments. Analysis was restricted to V-J combinations with a frequency above 0.0001, which covered roughly 99% of repertoires. A TCS score was defined as the ratio of F50 (clonal expansion) to E x V (chaos), with BLOSUM62-based TCRdist applied between CDR3 peptides within each V-J. Welch's t-statistics and random forest reduced approximately 520 V-J features to roughly 13, which were used in a naive Bayes classifier (R e1071). The similarity between thyroid and blood repertoires was quantified using the Morisita-Horn index. TCRdb reworked the public reads: Q25 trimming with fastp, MiXCR clone assembly, productive beta chains retained. Every distinct CDR3 protein forms one entry, paired with its most common genes and DNA. The V and J calls follow TCRdb's processing rather than the paper's. In this sample the table shows about 610,000 distinct CDR3 sequences, 14% to 15% of which occur a single time. Roughly 4.3% of the sample lies in the top ten.

The specimen sequenced was blood. The sequence came from a woman between 35 and 50 years old with Graves' ophthalmopathy. Recombination connected TRBV6-2 or TRBV6-3 to TRBJ2-7, with a weak D call of TRBD2 (7 bases match). The CDR3 here reads CASSYSRREGAYEQYF. The sequenced DNA: TGTGCCAGCAGTTACTCGAGAAGGGAGGGGGCCTACGAGCAGTACTTC.